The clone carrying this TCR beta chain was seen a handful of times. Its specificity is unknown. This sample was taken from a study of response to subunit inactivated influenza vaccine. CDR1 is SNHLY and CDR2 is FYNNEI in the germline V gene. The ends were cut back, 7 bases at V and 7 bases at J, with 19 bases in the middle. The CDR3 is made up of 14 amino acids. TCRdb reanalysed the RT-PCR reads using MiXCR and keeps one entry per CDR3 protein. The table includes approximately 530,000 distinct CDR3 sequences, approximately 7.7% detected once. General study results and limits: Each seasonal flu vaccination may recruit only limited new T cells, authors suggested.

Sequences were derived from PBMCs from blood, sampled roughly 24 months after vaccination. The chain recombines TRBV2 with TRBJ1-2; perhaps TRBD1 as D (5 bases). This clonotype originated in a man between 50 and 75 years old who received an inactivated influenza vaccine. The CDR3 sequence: CASTFRDPGVGYTF. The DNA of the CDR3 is TGTGCCAGCACCTTCCGGGACCCCGGGGTTGGCTACACCTTC. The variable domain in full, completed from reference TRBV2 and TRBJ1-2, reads EPEVTQTPSHQVTQMGQEVILRCVPISNHLYFYWYRQILGQKVEFLVSFYNNEISEKSEIFDDQFSVERPDGSNFTLKIRSTKLEDSAMYFCASTFRDPGVGYTFGSGTRLTVV.